A single sample is the source of the 20 T cell receptor beta chains below, sequenced in a study of cytomegalovirus exposure and HLA in healthy donors. PCR employed 60 Vbeta and 13 Jbeta primers. Produced via immunoSEQ multiplex PCR; TCRdb's table is partial and in-frame only. Of 120,000 or so clones listed, approximately 77% are singletons. Sample: PBMCs. All receptors derive from a man younger than 30 in good health and CMV-seronegative.

The genes are TRBV7-6 and TRBJ2-3; TRBD2 agrees at 9 bases. The junction had 13 bases not matched to a gene; V was cut back by 5 bases and J by 1 base. Germline assignment: CDR1 SGHVS and CDR2 FNYEAQ. The CDR3 covers 18 residues. The CDR3 sequence: CASSVWGGGADGTDTQYF. The DNA for the CDR3 is TGTGCCAGCAGCGTATGGGGCGGGGGGGCCGATGGCACAGATACGCAGTATTTT.

The V and J genes are TRBV7-9 and TRBJ2-7, with D possibly being TRBD2 (6 bases). The germline V and J ends were trimmed by 1 base and 4 bases, with 14 bases remaining between them. The CDR3 extends over 15 amino acids. Germline V lookup: CDR1 SEHNR, CDR2 FQNEAQ (reference sequence). CDR3 protein: CASSLEVLAGYEQYF. In DNA form, the CDR3 reads TGTGCCAGCAGCTTAGAAGTACTAGCTGGGTACGAGCAGTACTTC.

This rearrangement joins TRBV6-1 to TRBJ2-7; the match to TRBD1 covers 7 bases. Germline-derived CDR1 and CDR2 are MNHNS and SASEGT. V dropped 6 bases and J dropped 2; count of bases not matched to a gene: 10. CDR3 length: 15 amino acids. In DNA, the CDR3 is TGTGCCAGCAGCTACGGACAGGCCCTCACCTACGAGCAGTACTTC. Translation gives CASSYGQALTYEQYF.

This clone was recorded once. The chain is built from TRBV14 and TRBJ1-1, with a tentative D call TRBD1 (6 bases). V lost 3 bases and J 4 bases, leaving 15 bases between the germline ends. CDR3 size: 15 residues. CDR1 and CDR2 from the germline V gene are SGHDN and FVKESK. In nucleotides, the CDR3 is TGTGCCAGCAGCCAGCAGACAGTCAGGGGCACTGAAGCTTTCTTT. It encodes CASSQQTVRGTEAFF.

The chain joins TRBV27 to TRBJ1-5, with a tentative D call TRBD1 (6 bases). The germline CDR1 and CDR2 sequences are MNHEY and SMNVEV (reference sequence). This CDR3 has 14 residues. With 2 bases removed from V and 4 bases from J, the gap between germline ends came to 9 bases. CDR3 DNA sequence: TGTGCCAGCAGTTTAAGGGGGTATAATCAGCCCCAGCATTTT. As protein: CASSLRGYNQPQHF.

The chain combines TRBV7-9 with TRBJ2-7; TRBD1 agrees at 7 bases. With V trimmed by 7 bases and J by 2 bases, 5 bases remained unmatched. This CDR3 has 13 residues. Germline V gene sequence: CDR1 SEHNR, CDR2 FQNEAQ (reference sequence). In DNA form, the CDR3 reads TGTGCCAGCACCCAGACAGGGACCTACGAGCAGTACTTC. As protein: CASTQTGTYEQYF.

In its sample, this clone is medium-sized. As DNA, the CDR3 is TGTGCCAGACGGGGTGAGGGGCAGCGGGGAGATACGCAGTATTTT. Protein product: CARRGEGQRGDTQYF. The chain joins TRBV2 to TRBJ2-3, with 7 bases that match TRBD2. This CDR3 has 15 residues. The J segment lost 5 bases and the V segment lost 9 bases, leaving 14 bases of the junction unmatched. The germline CDR1 and CDR2 sequences are SNHLY and FYNNEI.

This clone was seen a single time. V is TRBV7-9 and J is TRBJ1-5; the match to TRBD1 covers 7 bases. V shed 5 bases and J 1 base; nucleotides not matched to a gene: 11. This CDR3 contains 17 residues. Germline V gene sequence: CDR1 SEHNR, CDR2 FQNEAQ (reference sequence). As DNA, the CDR3 is TGTGCCAGCAGCCCCGGGAACTGGGACAGAAGCAATCAGCCCCAGCATTTT. This translates into CASSPGNWDRSNQPQHF.

V gene TRBV5-5 combines with J gene TRBJ2-7, with a tentative D call TRBD2 (5 bases). Germline lookup yields CDR1 SGHKS and CDR2 YYEKEE (reference sequence). The length of the CDR3 is 15 residues. V gave up 4 bases and J gave up 0 bases, with 14 bases separating them. The CDR3 coding sequence is TGTGCCAGCAGCCCCGGACTGTTAAGCTCCTACGAGCAGTACTTC. The encoded protein is CASSPGLLSSYEQYF. Full variable domain (rest looked up from reference TRBV5-5 and TRBJ2-7): DAGVTQSPTHLIKTRGQQVTLRCSPISGHKSVSWYQQVLGQGPQFIFQYYEKEERGRGNFPDRFSARQFPNYSSELNVNALLLGDSALYLCASSPGLLSSYEQYFGPGTRLTVT.

This clone was counted between two and nine times. The rearrangement links TRBV27 to TRBJ2-7, with 10 bases fitting TRBD1. Trimming at V came to 2 bases and at J to 1 base, leaving 11 bases not matched to a gene. Germline CDR1 MNHEY, CDR2 SMNVEV (reference sequence). CDR3 length equals 18 residues. CDR3 protein: CASSLESPGTGDSYEQYF. DNA for the CDR3: TGTGCCAGCAGTTTAGAATCCCCTGGGACAGGGGATTCCTACGAGCAGTACTTC.

This rearrangement joins TRBV13 to TRBJ1-2; D gene uncertain. Germline values: CDR1 PRHDT, CDR2 FYEKMQ (reference sequence). Trimming stripped 4 bases from V and 1 base from J, with 4 bases between. This CDR3 has 12 residues. This chain's CDR3 is CASSSRNYGYTF. The CDR3 bases are TGTGCCAGCAGCTCCCGTAACTATGGCTACACCTTC. Supplemented by reference TRBV13 and TRBJ1-2, the full variable domain reads AAGVIQSPRHLIKEKRETATLKCYPIPRHDTVYWYQQGPGQDPQFLISFYEKMQSDKGSIPDRFSAQQFSDYHSELNMSSLELGDSALYFCASSSRNYGYTFGSGTRLTVV.

This clone was observed once. This chain links TRBV10-2 with TRBJ2-2; D not certain. This CDR3 is 14 amino acids long. Trimming cost V 8 bases and J 2 bases, with 12 bases left between them. The V gene's germline CDR1 is WSHSY and CDR2 SAAADI. The chain's CDR3 is CASVLASNTGELFF. The CDR3 DNA follows: TGCGCCAGCGTTTTGGCCTCAAACACCGGGGAGCTGTTTTTT.

The CDR3 spells CASSFNSGMNTGELFF. The CDR3 nucleotides read TGCGCCAGCAGCTTTAACAGCGGGATGAACACCGGGGAGCTGTTTTTT. This chain connects TRBV5-1 to TRBJ2-2, with TRBD2 matching over 7 bases. Germline CDR1 is SGHRS and CDR2 is YFSETQ. With V trimmed by 2 bases and J by 1 base, 5 bases remained unmatched. The CDR3 is 16 amino acids.

V gene TRBV19 combines with J gene TRBJ2-2; D possibly corresponds to TRBD2 (5 bases). V was trimmed by 3 bases and J by 5 bases, leaving 16 bases between them. The length of the CDR3 is 16 residues. Germline CDR1 reads LNHDA; CDR2 reads SQIVND (reference sequence). The CDR3 loop reads CASSINPSRRTGELFF. CDR3 sequence (DNA): TGTGCCAGTAGTATTAACCCCAGTAGGAGGACCGGGGAGCTGTTTTTT.

This chain links TRBV19 with TRBJ2-5; 7 bases are shared with TRBD1. Germline assignment: CDR1 LNHDA and CDR2 SQIVND (reference sequence). This CDR3 spans 14 amino acids. With V trimmed by 4 bases and J by 7 bases, 9 bases remained unmatched. The CDR3 nucleotides read TGTGCCAGTAGTACGACCAGGGGGAGCGTGACCCAGTACTTC. Protein: CASSTTRGSVTQYF.

This sequence joins TRBV9 and TRBJ1-1, with 7 positions matching TRBD1. Germline values: CDR1 SGDLS, CDR2 YYNGEE. J was trimmed by 3 bases and V by 0 bases; bases with no gene match: 5. The CDR3 spans 15 residues. The DNA for the CDR3 is TGTGCCAGCAGCGTAGGCGACAGGGCGTACACTGAAGCTTTCTTT. Its translation is CASSVGDRAYTEAFF.

This chain connects TRBV7-9 to TRBJ2-3; D is perhaps TRBD2 (6 bases). The CDR3 has 15 residues. Trimming cost V 5 bases and J 9 bases, with 21 bases left between them. Germline CDR1 and CDR2: SEHNR and FQNEAQ (reference sequence). As DNA, the CDR3 is TGTGCCAGCAGCGTACGCGGGGTTATCGTCTCGACGCAGTATTTT. Its translation: CASSVRGVIVSTQYF.

V and J are TRBV10-3 and TRBJ2-7, with 9 bases identical to TRBD1. The CDR3 has 14 residues. V shed 10 bases and J 1 base; nucleotides not matched to a gene: 8. Germline CDR1 and CDR2: ENHRY and SYGVKD. Here the CDR3 reads CATRQGGLSYEQYF. The CDR3 DNA reads TGTGCCACCAGACAGGGGGGACTTTCCTACGAGCAGTACTTC.

J is TRBJ2-7 and V is TRBV19; the match to TRBD1 covers 9 bases. The germline CDR1 and CDR2 sequences are LNHDA and SQIVND (reference sequence). After removal of 3 bases from V and 4 bases from J, the junction contained 7 bases not matched to a gene. This CDR3 contains 15 residues. CDR3 in amino acids: CASSIEDRGMYEQYF. The CDR3, as DNA: TGTGCCAGTAGTATCGAGGACAGGGGAATGTACGAGCAGTACTTC.

The chain has TRBV7-2 and TRBJ1-6; 9 bases agree with TRBD1. V lost 6 bases, J lost 8 bases, and 5 bases stayed unmatched. This CDR3 is 14 amino acids long. The V gene's germline CDR1 is SGHTA and CDR2 FQGNSA. DNA of the CDR3: TGTGCCAGCAGACCCACAGGGGGCGATTCACCCCTCCACTTT. This translates into CASRPTGGDSPLHF.